What follows is one T cell receptor beta chain and its context. The antigen is unknown. This sample is drawn from a study of monozygotic twins with inflammatory bowel disease. General study points: The inverse Simpson measure of TCRbeta diversity was lower in IBD patients than in healthy co-twins. There were differing immunosuppressive treatments, which may have added variability to patient repertoires.

From the 5' RACE reads, TCRdb lists one entry per CDR3 protein and no DNA. This repertoire comprises about 140,000 distinct CDR3 sequences; its ten largest clones make up 0.95% to 1.5%. CDR1 MDHEN and CDR2 SYDVKM come from the germline V gene. The CDR3 loop spans 15 amino acids. The source material was blood. V is TRBV28 and J is TRBJ2-7. The receptor's source is a human donor with ulcerative colitis or Crohn's disease, or a healthy co-twin of an affected twin (not recorded which). The CDR3: CASSSSPGASYEQYF.